This T cell receptor beta chain was found in a study of blood T cell repertoires in COVID-19. The table came from immunoSEQ multiplex PCR; TCRdb's copy has only in-frame clones and leaves some out. The sample shows 25,000 to 30,000 clones, about 88% of them seen only once. The CDR3 runs 13 residues. Per the germline V gene, CDR1 is ENHRY and CDR2 is SYGVKD. The ends lost 6 bases at V and 2 bases at J; junction bases unmatched: 2. This TCR derives from a man aged 65 to 79 with active COVID-19. The chain is built from TRBV10-3 and TRBJ2-5; TRBD1 agrees at 8 bases. Sequenced input: peripheral blood. This CDR3 is CAIRTGGQETQYF. The CDR3 nucleotides read TGTGCCATCAGAACAGGGGGGCAAGAGACCCAGTACTTC.